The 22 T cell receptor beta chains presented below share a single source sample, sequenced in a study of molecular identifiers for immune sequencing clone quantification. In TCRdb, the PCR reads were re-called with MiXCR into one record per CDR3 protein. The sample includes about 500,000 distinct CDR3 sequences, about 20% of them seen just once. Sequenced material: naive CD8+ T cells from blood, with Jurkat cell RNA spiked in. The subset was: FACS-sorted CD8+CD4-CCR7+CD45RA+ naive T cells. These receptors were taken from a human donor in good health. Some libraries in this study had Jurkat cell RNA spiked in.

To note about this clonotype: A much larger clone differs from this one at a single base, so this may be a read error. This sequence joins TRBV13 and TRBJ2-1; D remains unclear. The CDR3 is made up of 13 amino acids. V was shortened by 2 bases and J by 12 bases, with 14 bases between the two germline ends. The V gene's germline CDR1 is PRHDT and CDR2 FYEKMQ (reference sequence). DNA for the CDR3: TGTGCCAGCAGCTTAAGGTCCTTCGATGGGCAGTTCTTC. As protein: CASSLRSFDGQFF.

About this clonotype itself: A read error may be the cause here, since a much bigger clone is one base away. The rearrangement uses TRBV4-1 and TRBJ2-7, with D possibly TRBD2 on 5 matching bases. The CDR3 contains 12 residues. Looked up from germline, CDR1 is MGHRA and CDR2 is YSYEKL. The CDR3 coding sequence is TGCGCCAGCGGCCAAGAGGGTGGAAATGAGTACTTC. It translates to CASGQEGGNEYF.

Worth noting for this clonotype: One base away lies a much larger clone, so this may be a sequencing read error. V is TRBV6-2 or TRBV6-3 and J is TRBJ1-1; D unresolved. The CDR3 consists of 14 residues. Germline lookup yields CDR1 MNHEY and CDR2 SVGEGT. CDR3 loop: CASSYVELNTEASF. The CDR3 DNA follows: TGTGCCAGCAGTTACGTGGAATTGAACACTGAAGCTTCCTTT.

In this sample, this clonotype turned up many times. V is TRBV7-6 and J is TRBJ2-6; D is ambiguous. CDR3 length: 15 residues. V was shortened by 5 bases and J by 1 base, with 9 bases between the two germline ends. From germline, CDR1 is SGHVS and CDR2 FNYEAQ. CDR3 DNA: TGTGCCAGCAGCCGTACACCATCTGGGGCCAACGTCCTGACTTTC. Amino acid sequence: CASSRTPSGANVLTF.

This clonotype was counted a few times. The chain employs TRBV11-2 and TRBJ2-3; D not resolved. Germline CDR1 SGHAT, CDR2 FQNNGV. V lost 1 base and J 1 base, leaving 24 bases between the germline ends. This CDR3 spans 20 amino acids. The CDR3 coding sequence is TGTGCCAGCAGCTTAGGGTCTATGAGTCGGGCTGGGTCCCGCACAGATACGCAGTATTTT. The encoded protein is CASSLGSMSRAGSRTDTQYF.

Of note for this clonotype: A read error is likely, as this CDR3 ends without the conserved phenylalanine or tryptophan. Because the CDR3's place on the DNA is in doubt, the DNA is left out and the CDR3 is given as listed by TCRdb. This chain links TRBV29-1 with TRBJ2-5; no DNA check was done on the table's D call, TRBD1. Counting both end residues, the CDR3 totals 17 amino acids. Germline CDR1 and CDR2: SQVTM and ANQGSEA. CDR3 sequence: CSVEDLGQGTYQETPSP.

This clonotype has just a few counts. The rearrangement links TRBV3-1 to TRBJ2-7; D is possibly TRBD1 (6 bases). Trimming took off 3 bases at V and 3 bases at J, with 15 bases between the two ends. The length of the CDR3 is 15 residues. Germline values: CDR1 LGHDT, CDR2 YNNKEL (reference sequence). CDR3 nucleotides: TGTGCCAGCAGCCACTCAAGGGGGTATTTCTACGAGCAGTACTTC. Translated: CASSHSRGYFYEQYF.

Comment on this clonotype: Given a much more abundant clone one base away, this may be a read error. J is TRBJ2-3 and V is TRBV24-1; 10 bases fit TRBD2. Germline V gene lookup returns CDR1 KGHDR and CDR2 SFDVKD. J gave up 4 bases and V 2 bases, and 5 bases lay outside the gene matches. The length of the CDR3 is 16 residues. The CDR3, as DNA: TGTGCCACCAGTGATTCTACTAGCGGGAATGCAGATACGCAGTATTTT. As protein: CATSDSTSGNADTQYF.

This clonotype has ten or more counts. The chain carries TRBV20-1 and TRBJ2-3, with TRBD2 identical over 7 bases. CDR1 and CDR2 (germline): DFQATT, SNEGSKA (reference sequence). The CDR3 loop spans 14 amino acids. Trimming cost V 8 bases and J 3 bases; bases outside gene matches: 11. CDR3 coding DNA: TGCAGTACCTGGCAGGCGGGGGATACAGATACGCAGTATTTT. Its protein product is CSTWQAGDTDTQYF.

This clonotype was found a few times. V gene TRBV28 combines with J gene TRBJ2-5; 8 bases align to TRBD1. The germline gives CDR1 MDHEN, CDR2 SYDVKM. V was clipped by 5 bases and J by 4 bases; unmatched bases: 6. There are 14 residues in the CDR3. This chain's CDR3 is CASSPYRGLETQYF. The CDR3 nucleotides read TGTGCCAGCAGTCCATACAGGGGGTTAGAGACCCAGTACTTC.

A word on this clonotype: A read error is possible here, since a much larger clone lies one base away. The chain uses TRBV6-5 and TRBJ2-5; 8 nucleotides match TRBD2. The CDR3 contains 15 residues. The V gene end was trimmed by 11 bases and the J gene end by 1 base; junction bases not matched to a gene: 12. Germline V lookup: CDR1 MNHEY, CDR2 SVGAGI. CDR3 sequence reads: CAGTTSGAIQETQYF. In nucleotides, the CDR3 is TGTGCCGGCACCACTAGCGGAGCAATCCAAGAGACCCAGTACTTC.

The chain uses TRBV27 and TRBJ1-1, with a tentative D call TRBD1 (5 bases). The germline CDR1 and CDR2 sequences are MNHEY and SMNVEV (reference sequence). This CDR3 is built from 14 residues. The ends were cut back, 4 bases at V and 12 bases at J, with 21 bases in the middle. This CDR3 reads CASSSSPGTRKTFF. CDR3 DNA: TGTGCCAGCAGTTCCAGTCCCGGGACGAGAAAGACTTTCTTT.

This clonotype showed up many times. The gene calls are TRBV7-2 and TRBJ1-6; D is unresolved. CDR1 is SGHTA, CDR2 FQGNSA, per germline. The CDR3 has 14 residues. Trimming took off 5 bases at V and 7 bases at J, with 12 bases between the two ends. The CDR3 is CASSPSLGNSPLHF. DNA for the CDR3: TGTGCCAGCAGCCCGTCACTAGGGAATTCACCCCTCCACTTT.

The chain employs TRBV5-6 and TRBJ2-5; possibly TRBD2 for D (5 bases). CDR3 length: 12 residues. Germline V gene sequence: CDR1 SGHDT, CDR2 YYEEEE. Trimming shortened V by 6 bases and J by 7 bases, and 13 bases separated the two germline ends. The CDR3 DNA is TGTGCCAGCAACTCCCTAGAGGGGACCCAGTACTTC. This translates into CASNSLEGTQYF.

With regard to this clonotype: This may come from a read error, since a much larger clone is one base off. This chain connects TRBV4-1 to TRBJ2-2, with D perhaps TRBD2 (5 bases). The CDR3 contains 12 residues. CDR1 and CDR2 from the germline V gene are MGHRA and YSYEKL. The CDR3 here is CASSQITGELLF. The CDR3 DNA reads TGCGCCAGCAGCCAGATCACCGGGGAGCTGCTTTTT.

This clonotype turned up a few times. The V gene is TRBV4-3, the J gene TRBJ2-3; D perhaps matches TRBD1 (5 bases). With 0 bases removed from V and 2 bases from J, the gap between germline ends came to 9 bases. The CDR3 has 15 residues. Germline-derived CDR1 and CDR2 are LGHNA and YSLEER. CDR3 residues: CASSQDAQVTDTQYF. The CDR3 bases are TGCGCCAGCAGCCAAGACGCACAGGTCACAGATACGCAGTATTTT.

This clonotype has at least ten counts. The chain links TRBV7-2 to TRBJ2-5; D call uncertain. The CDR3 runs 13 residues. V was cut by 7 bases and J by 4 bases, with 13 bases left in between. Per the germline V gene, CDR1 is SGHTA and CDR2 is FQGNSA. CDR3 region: CASTEMSPETQYF. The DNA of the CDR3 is TGTGCCAGCACCGAAATGAGCCCAGAGACCCAGTACTTC.

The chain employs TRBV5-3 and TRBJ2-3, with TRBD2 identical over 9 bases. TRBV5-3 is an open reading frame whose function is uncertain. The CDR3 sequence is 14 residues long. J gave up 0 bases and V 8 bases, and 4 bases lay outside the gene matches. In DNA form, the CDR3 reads TGTGCCAGCAATAGCGGGGGTAGCACAGATACGCAGTATTTT. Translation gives CASNSGGSTDTQYF.

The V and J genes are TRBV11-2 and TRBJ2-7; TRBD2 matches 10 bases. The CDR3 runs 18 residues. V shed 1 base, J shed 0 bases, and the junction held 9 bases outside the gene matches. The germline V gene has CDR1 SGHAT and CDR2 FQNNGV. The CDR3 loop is CASSLAALAGETSYEQYF. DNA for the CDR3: TGTGCCAGCAGCTTAGCGGCGCTAGCGGGAGAAACCTCCTACGAGCAGTACTTC.

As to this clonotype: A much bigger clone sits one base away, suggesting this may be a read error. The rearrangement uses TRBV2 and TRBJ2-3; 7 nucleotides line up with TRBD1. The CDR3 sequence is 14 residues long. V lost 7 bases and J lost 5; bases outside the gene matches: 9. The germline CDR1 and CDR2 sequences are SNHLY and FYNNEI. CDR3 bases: TGTGCCAGCACTCTTACGACAGGGCTAGATACGCAGTATTTT. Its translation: CASTLTTGLDTQYF.

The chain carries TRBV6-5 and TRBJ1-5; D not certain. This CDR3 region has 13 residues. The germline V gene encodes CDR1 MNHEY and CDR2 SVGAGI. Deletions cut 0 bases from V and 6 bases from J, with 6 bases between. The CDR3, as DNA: TGTGCCAGCAGTTACTCGAGTCGTCAGCCCCAGCATTTT. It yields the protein CASSYSSRQPQHF.

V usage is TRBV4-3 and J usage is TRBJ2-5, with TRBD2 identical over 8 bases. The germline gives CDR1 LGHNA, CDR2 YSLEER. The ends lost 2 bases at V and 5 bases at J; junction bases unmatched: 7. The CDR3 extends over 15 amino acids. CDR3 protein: CASSQSAGGGETQYF. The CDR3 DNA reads TGCGCCAGCAGCCAAAGTGCGGGAGGAGGGGAGACCCAGTACTTC.